This is a list of T cell receptor beta chains from one sample in a study of Ad26.COV2.S vaccination and SARS-CoV-2 variants. Profiled with immunoSEQ multiplex PCR; TCRdb holds only in-frame clones, not every one. The table includes fewer than 900,000 clones, roughly nine tenths detected once. The sample was peripheral blood, taken in a trial of Ad26.COV2.S vaccine versus placebo. The receptors derive from a person aged 18-60 years who received the Ad26.COV2.S COVID-19 vaccine or a placebo. Both conserved end residues are part of each CDR3. D genes are given only for firm matches. Only some rows state a clone size, as once, few, many or a class for expanded clones.

clone size: -; V gene: TRBV7-9; D gene: TRBD2; J gene: TRBJ2-1; CDR3 protein: CASSPTSGGYNEQFF; CDR3 DNA: TGTGCCAGCAGCCCAACTAGCGGGGGGTACAATGAGCAGTTCTTC
clone size: -; V gene: TRBV6-2/TRBV6-3; D gene: -; J gene: TRBJ1-1; CDR3 protein: CASSYRKASFEAFF; CDR3 DNA: TGTGCCAGCAGTTACCGAAAGGCCTCGTTTGAAGCTTTCTTT
clone size: -; V gene: TRBV28; D gene: TRBD1; J gene: TRBJ2-5; CDR3 protein: CASSSRKTGVSGKTQYF; CDR3 DNA: TGTGCCAGCAGTTCCAGAAAGACAGGGGTTTCAGGAAAGACCCAGTACTTC
clone size: few; V gene: TRBV19; D gene: -; J gene: TRBJ1-2; CDR3 protein: CASSTDGLYGYTF; CDR3 DNA: TGTGCCAGTAGTACCGACGGTCTCTATGGCTACACCTTC
clone size: -; V gene: TRBV27; D gene: -; J gene: TRBJ1-6; CDR3 protein: CASSYKGYTGSPLHF; CDR3 DNA: TGTGCCAGCAGTTACAAAGGATACACTGGCTCACCCCTCCACTTT
clone size: -; V gene: TRBV25-1; D gene: -; J gene: TRBJ2-3; CDR3 protein: CASRAPSTDTQYF; CDR3 DNA: TGTGCCAGCAGGGCACCTAGCACAGATACGCAGTATTTT
clone size: -; V gene: TRBV7-8; D gene: -; J gene: TRBJ1-3; CDR3 protein: CASSPSGGSGNTIYF; CDR3 DNA: TGTGCCAGCAGCCCCAGCGGGGGCAGTGGAAACACCATATATTTT
clone size: few; V gene: TRBV18; D gene: -; J gene: TRBJ1-5; CDR3 protein: CASSEGADNQPQHF; CDR3 DNA: TGTGCCAGCTCGGAAGGGGCGGACAATCAGCCCCAGCATTTT
clone size: -; V gene: TRBV30; D gene: TRBD1; J gene: TRBJ1-2; CDR3 protein: CAWDTGQGRYTF; CDR3 DNA: TGTGCCTGGGACACGGGACAGGGTCGCTACACCTTC
clone size: -; V gene: TRBV6-5; D gene: TRBD1; J gene: TRBJ2-3; CDR3 protein: CASSYSDRGYTQYF; CDR3 DNA: TGTGCCAGCAGTTACTCCGACAGGGGATATACGCAGTATTTT
clone size: -; V gene: TRBV7-9; D gene: -; J gene: TRBJ1-4; CDR3 protein: CASSLDTRVDEKLFF; CDR3 DNA: TGTGCCAGCAGCTTAGACACCAGGGTCGATGAAAAACTGTTTTTT
clone size: -; V gene: TRBV11-2; D gene: -; J gene: TRBJ1-1; CDR3 protein: CASSLDRGPEAFF; CDR3 DNA: TGTGCCAGCAGCTTAGATAGGGGTCCTGAAGCTTTCTTT
clone size: once; V gene: TRBV18; D gene: TRBD1; J gene: TRBJ2-6; CDR3 protein: CASSPTGATGANVLTF; CDR3 DNA: TGTGCCAGCTCTCCGACAGGGGCCACTGGGGCCAACGTCCTGACTTTC
clone size: -; V gene: TRBV13; D gene: TRBD1; J gene: TRBJ1-6; CDR3 protein: CASSLSSGGAGNSPLHF; CDR3 DNA: TGTGCCAGCAGCTTAAGTTCAGGGGGCGCAGGGAATTCACCCCTCCACTTT
clone size: -; V gene: TRBV5-4; D gene: -; J gene: TRBJ1-2; CDR3 protein: CASSFQALTDGYTF; CDR3 DNA: TGTGCCAGCAGCTTTCAGGCTCTCACTGATGGCTACACCTTC
clone size: -; V gene: TRBV2; D gene: -; J gene: TRBJ2-7; CDR3 protein: CASSEWGSGAYEQYF; CDR3 DNA: TGTGCCAGCAGTGAGTGGGGGTCGGGGGCCTACGAGCAGTACTTC
clone size: once; V gene: TRBV19; D gene: TRBD2; J gene: TRBJ2-5; CDR3 protein: CASSMGLADGLWETQYF; CDR3 DNA: TGTGCCAGTAGTATGGGGCTAGCGGATGGGTTATGGGAGACCCAGTACTTC
clone size: -; V gene: TRBV10-1; D gene: -; J gene: TRBJ2-3; CDR3 protein: CASSEPGQSTDTQYF; CDR3 DNA: TGCGCCAGCAGCGAGCCGGGACAAAGCACAGATACGCAGTATTTT